These 30 T cell receptor beta chains share one sample of origin, sequenced in a study of vaccination and CD4 T cells after COVID-19. The antigens of these receptors remain unknown. The Oncomine TCR Beta short-read assay sequenced DNA from cultured CD4+ T cells. TCRdb re-called the PCR reads through MiXCR, storing one row per CDR3 protein. Of 10,000 or so distinct CDR3 sequences listed, around three fifths are singletons. Treatment reported: roughly 11-day PBMC culture with coronavirus spike peptide pools or control peptides (ViraFEST assay). Sequenced material: CD4+ T cells from blood, cultured in vitro. These TCRs come from a human donor who had recovered from COVID-19.

The chain carries TRBV6-5 and TRBJ1-1, with no clear D. Germline V gives CDR1 MNHEY, CDR2 SVGAGI. Trimming removed 4 bases at V and 4 bases at J, with 7 bases between. The CDR3 covers 12 residues. In nucleotides, the CDR3 is TGTGCCAGCAGTTTAGGTACCACTGAAGCTTTCTTT. Protein sequence: CASSLGTTEAFF.

The V gene is TRBV2, the J gene TRBJ1-1; D is uncertain. Germline values: CDR1 SNHLY, CDR2 FYNNEI. There are 13 residues in the CDR3. V was cut by 6 bases and J by 2 bases, with 10 bases left in between. DNA for the CDR3: TGTGCCAGCAGGGCAGAGGGAAACACTGAAGCTTTCTTT. Protein: CASRAEGNTEAFF.

The V call is TRBV28, the J call TRBJ1-1; D is possibly TRBD1 (5 bases). Trimming removed 0 bases from V and 1 base from J, with 12 bases in between. This CDR3 is built from 16 residues. CDR1 and CDR2 from the germline V gene are MDHEN and SYDVKM. The CDR3 reads CASSLWGRTANTEAFF. In DNA, the CDR3 is TGTGCCAGCAGTTTATGGGGACGAACAGCGAACACTGAAGCTTTCTTT.

The chain is built from TRBV19 and TRBJ1-3; D perhaps matches TRBD1 (5 bases). Per germline, CDR1 LNHDA and CDR2 SQIVND (reference sequence). The V end was cut by 7 bases, the J end by 4 bases, with 14 bases between. The length of the CDR3 is 14 residues. DNA for the CDR3: TGTGCCAGTAAGCCCAGGGCTACGGGAAACACCATATATTTT. Translated, it gives CASKPRATGNTIYF.

This clonotype has more than one count but fewer than ten. The chain has TRBV20-1 and TRBJ2-2, with D perhaps matching TRBD1 (5 bases). The CDR3 contains 15 residues. The germline V gene has CDR1 DFQATT and CDR2 SNEGSKA (reference sequence). Trimming shortened V by 5 bases and J by 3 bases, and 16 bases separated the two germline ends. CDR3 bases: TGCAGTGCTGGCCTTTTAGGGGCCTACACCGGGGAGCTGTTTTTT. Translating gives CSAGLLGAYTGELFF.

This clonotype was seen more than once but under ten times. The chain has TRBV21-1 and TRBJ1-1. TRBV21-1 is a documented pseudogene. This CDR3 is built from 11 residues. The CDR3 bases are TGTGCCAGCAGCAAACACACTGAAGCTTTCTTT. It encodes CASSKHTEAFF.

The genes are TRBV6-2 or TRBV6-3 and TRBJ1-1; no firm D call. Per the germline V gene, CDR1 is MNHEY and CDR2 is SVGEGT. Trimming stripped 4 bases from V and 3 bases from J, with 15 bases between. CDR3 size: 15 residues. Written as DNA, the CDR3 is TGTGCCAGCAGTTTTACATTCCCGGGTCACACTGAAGCTTTCTTT. This codes for CASSFTFPGHTEAFF.

A word on this clonotype: The germline gene is not matched at one end of the junction; a read error may be the cause. The chain links TRBV20-1 to TRBJ2-5, with no clear D. Looked up from germline, CDR1 is DFQATT and CDR2 is SNEGSKA (reference sequence). This CDR3 is 11 amino acids long. The CDR3 loop reads CSAITQETQYF. The CDR3 nucleotides are TGTAGTGCTATTACTCAAGAGACCCAGTACTTC.

The rearrangement joins TRBV15 to TRBJ1-6; possibly TRBD1 for D (6 bases). The CDR3 covers 15 residues. Per the germline V gene, CDR1 is LNHNV and CDR2 is YYDKDF (reference sequence). The V and J ends lost 0 bases and 10 bases respectively, with 13 bases between them. CDR3 nucleotides: TGTGCCACCAGCAGAGATCCTGGGGGCCGCTCACCCCTCCACTTT. Its translation: CATSRDPGGRSPLHF.

The chain joins TRBV27 to TRBJ2-7; no clear D. In germline, CDR1 is MNHEY, CDR2 SMNVEV (reference sequence). The CDR3 length is 15 residues. With 2 bases removed from V and 7 bases from J, the gap between germline ends came to 18 bases. CDR3 coding DNA: TGTGCCAGCAGTTTAGATCTTCCCCCTTTGGGTGAGCAGTACTTC. Protein: CASSLDLPPLGEQYF.

The chain carries TRBV18 and TRBJ2-5, with D possibly being TRBD1 (6 bases). V was shortened by 3 bases and J by 5 bases, with 13 bases between the two germline ends. In germline, CDR1 is KGHSH, CDR2 LQKENI. CDR3 length: 14 residues. Written as DNA, the CDR3 is TGTGCCAGCTCACCGGATACAGGGCCCGAGACCCAGTACTTC. This gives the protein CASSPDTGPETQYF.

The rearrangement links TRBV28 to TRBJ1-6; 8 bases fit TRBD1. Germline-derived CDR1 and CDR2 are MDHEN and SYDVKM. The CDR3 is 14 residues long. After removal of 5 bases from V and 15 bases from J, the junction contained 12 bases not matched to a gene. The CDR3 DNA reads as TGTGCCAGCAGTAGTGGGACAGGCAGGATTAACCTCCACTTT. Translated, it gives CASSSGTGRINLHF.

V gene TRBV12-3 or TRBV12-4 combines with J gene TRBJ2-7; 7 nucleotides align to TRBD1. This CDR3 contains 11 residues. J gave up 7 bases and V 8 bases, and 5 bases lay outside the gene matches. The chain's CDR3 is CASGGQREQYF. In nucleotides, the CDR3 is TGTGCCAGCGGGGGACAGCGGGAGCAGTACTTC.

This clonotype was recorded once. This sequence joins TRBV30 and TRBJ1-3; TRBD1 agrees at 7 bases. V gave up 2 bases and J gave up 0 bases; unmatched junction bases: 7. The CDR3 totals 16 residues. Germline lookup yields CDR1 GTSNPN and CDR2 SVGIG (reference sequence). In nucleotides, the CDR3 is TGTGCCTGGAGTTTGGGACAGAGACTCTCTGGAAACACCATATATTTT. Translation: CAWSLGQRLSGNTIYF.

The chain has TRBV24-1 and TRBJ2-1, with 8 bases aligning to TRBD2. CDR1 is KGHDR and CDR2 is SFDVKD in the germline V gene. V dropped 0 bases and J dropped 9; count of bases not matched to a gene: 9. The CDR3 runs to 16 residues. The CDR3 nucleotides read TGTGCCACCAGTGATTTGAAGGAGGAGCGGGAGAGTGAGCAGTTCTTC. Translating it yields CATSDLKEERESEQFF.

The rearrangement links TRBV20-1 to TRBJ2-7; 12 bases are shared with TRBD2. Germline CDR1 and CDR2: DFQATT and SNEGSKA (reference sequence). V trimming: 3 bases; J trimming: 3 bases; junction bases outside the gene matches: 6. This CDR3 is built from 15 residues. In DNA form, the CDR3 reads TGCAGTGCTAGTAACCCTAGCGGGAGGGACTACGAGCAGTACTTC. Encoded protein: CSASNPSGRDYEQYF.

The rearrangement joins TRBV18 to TRBJ1-5; 8 bases are shared with TRBD1. CDR3 length equals 14 residues. V trimming: 5 bases; J trimming: 3 bases; junction bases outside the gene matches: 3. Germline V gene data show CDR1 as KGHSH and CDR2 as LQKENI. The CDR3 DNA sequence: TGTGCCAGCTCAGAGGACAGGGTCAATCAGCCCCAGCATTTT. Protein: CASSEDRVNQPQHF.

The V and J genes are TRBV20-1 and TRBJ1-5; 11 nucleotides agree with TRBD1. The V and J ends lost 0 bases and 2 bases, in that order; junction bases with no gene match: 12. Germline loops: CDR1 DFQATT, CDR2 SNEGSKA (reference sequence). This CDR3 contains 19 residues. The CDR3 DNA is TGCAGTGCTAGAGATCGGGACAGGGGGTGGGTAGCCGGCAATCAGCCCCAGCATTTT. Translating it yields CSARDRDRGWVAGNQPQHF.

The J gene is TRBJ2-7, the V gene TRBV27; D uncertain. Germline-derived CDR1 and CDR2 are MNHEY and SMNVEV (reference sequence). Trimming pared 8 bases from V and 2 bases from J, leaving 4 bases between. The CDR3 spans 10 residues. The CDR3 region has the DNA TGTGCCAGCGGAACCTACGAGCAGTACTTC. Its protein product is CASGTYEQYF.

The chain's CDR3 is CASSLARPGQGGSEQFF. The CDR3 coding sequence is TGTGCCAGCAGTTTAGCAAGGCCGGGACAGGGGGGGAGTGAGCAGTTCTTC. This sequence joins TRBV12-3 or TRBV12-4 and TRBJ2-1; TRBD1 matches at 11 bases. The CDR3 extends over 17 amino acids. V trimming: 0 bases; J trimming: 9 bases; junction bases outside the gene matches: 10.

In this sample, this clonotype turned up once. CDR3 region: CASSLSLAADTQYF. The CDR3 DNA follows: TGTGCCAGCAGCTTATCACTAGCGGCGGATACGCAGTATTTT. V is TRBV11-1 and J is TRBJ2-3, with 8 bases identical to TRBD2. CDR1 is SGHAT and CDR2 is FQDESV in the germline V gene (reference sequence). V lost 2 bases and J lost 6; bases outside the gene matches: 4. The CDR3 length is 14 residues.

V usage is TRBV7-9 and J usage is TRBJ2-2, with D possibly TRBD1 on 6 matching bases. The germline V gene encodes CDR1 SEHNR and CDR2 FQNEAQ (reference sequence). The CDR3 spans 12 residues. V was shortened by 4 bases and J by 8 bases, with 8 bases between the two germline ends. CDR3 protein: CASSWDKGELFF. CDR3 in DNA: TGTGCCAGCAGCTGGGACAAAGGGGAGCTGTTTTTT.

The V and J genes are TRBV27 and TRBJ1-2, with D unresolved. In germline, CDR1 is MNHEY, CDR2 SMNVEV (reference sequence). Trimming took off 2 bases at V and 0 bases at J, with 10 bases between the two ends. The CDR3 spans 15 residues. The DNA for the CDR3 is TGTGCCAGCAGTTTAATGGGTACCCCTAACTATGGCTACACCTTC. It specifies CASSLMGTPNYGYTF.

The chain is built from TRBV28 and TRBJ2-5; TRBD2 matches 7 bases. Germline V gene lookup returns CDR1 MDHEN and CDR2 SYDVKM. Trimming removed 7 bases from V and 5 bases from J; junction bases left unmatched: 10. This CDR3 is 14 amino acids long. The CDR3 DNA is TGTGCCAGCACCCAGCGGGGCCCACCGGAGACCCAGTACTTC. Encoded protein: CASTQRGPPETQYF. The variable domain in full, with the rest retrieved from reference TRBV28 and TRBJ2-5, is DVKVTQSSRYLVKRTGEKVFLECVQDMDHENMFWYRQDPGLGLRLIYFSYDVKMKEKGDIPEGYSVSREKKERFSLILESASTNQTSMYLCASTQRGPPETQYFGPGTRLLVL.

CDR3 coding DNA: TGTGCCAGCAGCTACCGGGACAGAAATCAGCCCCAGCATTTT. It translates to CASSYRDRNQPQHF. The genes are TRBV7-2 and TRBJ1-5, with 7 bases matching TRBD1. From germline, CDR1 is SGHTA and CDR2 FQGNSA. Losses at the gene ends were 4 bases for V and 4 bases for J; bases not matched to a gene: 4. The CDR3 has 14 residues. Combining the CDR3 with reference TRBV7-2 and TRBJ1-5 gives the whole variable domain GAGVSQSPSNKVTEKGKDVELRCDPISGHTALYWYRQSLGQGLEFLIYFQGNSAPDKSGLPSDRFSAERTGGSVSTLTIQRTQQEDSAVYLCASSYRDRNQPQHFGDGTRLSIL.

The V call is TRBV18, the J call TRBJ2-3, with a tentative D call TRBD2 (6 bases). This CDR3 is built from 15 residues. Germline V gives CDR1 KGHSH, CDR2 LQKENI. V was cut by 3 bases and J by 1 base, with 11 bases left in between. In DNA form, the CDR3 reads TGTGCCAGCTCACCCCTAGGAGGGGGCACAGATACGCAGTATTTT. Translated, it gives CASSPLGGGTDTQYF.

V and J are TRBV4-1 and TRBJ2-3; TRBD2 matches at 10 bases. Trimming removed 1 base from V and 5 bases from J; junction bases left unmatched: 18. Germline values: CDR1 MGHRA, CDR2 YSYEKL. CDR3 size: 20 residues. CDR3 coding DNA: TGCGCCAGCAGCCAAGCCCCCCCAGCTAGCGGGAGATTTCAGGTAGATACGCAGTATTTT. As protein: CASSQAPPASGRFQVDTQYF.

The chain links TRBV27 to TRBJ1-2; 7 nucleotides align to TRBD1. The CDR3 is 14 residues long. Per germline, CDR1 MNHEY and CDR2 SMNVEV (reference sequence). The trim removed 5 bases at V and 4 bases at J, leaving 7 bases unmatched. The CDR3 is CASSPDRVSYGYTF. CDR3 DNA sequence: TGTGCCAGCAGTCCCGACAGGGTGTCCTATGGCTACACCTTC.

The chain has TRBV18 and TRBJ2-2; D is undetermined. The germline CDR1 and CDR2 sequences are KGHSH and LQKENI. The CDR3 totals 13 residues. V lost 2 bases and J 1 base, leaving 2 bases between the germline ends. The CDR3 loop reads CASSPVNTGELFF. The CDR3 nucleotides are TGTGCCAGCTCACCAGTGAACACCGGGGAGCTGTTTTTT.

This clonotype was counted only a few times. The chain couples TRBV19 to TRBJ1-5; TRBD1 agrees at 7 bases. J gave up 5 bases and V 7 bases, and 11 bases lay outside the gene matches. CDR3 length equals 15 residues. The germline V gene has CDR1 LNHDA and CDR2 SQIVND (reference sequence). The CDR3 loop is CASKRQGTVDQPQHF. CDR3 bases: TGTGCCAGTAAAAGACAGGGAACCGTCGATCAGCCCCAGCATTTT. Based on the CDR3 plus reference TRBV19 and TRBJ1-5, the full variable domain is DGGITQSPKYLFRKEGQNVTLSCEQNLNHDAMYWYRQDPGQGLRLIYYSQIVNDFQKGDIAEGYSVSREKKESFPLTVTSAQKNPTAFYLCASKRQGTVDQPQHFGDGTRLSIL.